The 21 T cell receptor beta chains given below trace back to one sample, sequenced in a study of neurological immune-mediated disorders. TCRdb re-called the 5' RACE reads with MiXCR, one entry per CDR3 protein. The table shows tens of thousands of distinct CDR3 sequences, with roughly 4.3% occurring only once. The sample consisted of PBMCs. The receptors shown here come from a man aged 50-59 years with multiple sclerosis.

This clonotype turned up a few times. The chain links TRBV5-1 to TRBJ2-7; D is undetermined. V was pared by 5 bases and J by 3 bases, with 9 bases between. This CDR3 has 12 amino acids. Germline V CDR1 and CDR2: SGHRS, YFSETQ. Here the CDR3 DNA reads TGCGCCAGCAGTTCCGAATTCTACGAGCAGTACTTC. Its protein product is CASSSEFYEQYF.

This clonotype appeared many times. The V call is TRBV25-1, the J call TRBJ1-1, with no clear D. Germline CDR1 is MGHDK and CDR2 is SYGVNS. There are 17 residues in the CDR3. V was cut by 0 bases and J by 0 bases, with 14 bases left in between. CDR3 region: CASSEYPRTHMNTEAFF. The DNA for the CDR3 is TGTGCCAGCAGTGAATATCCCCGGACTCATATGAACACTGAAGCTTTCTTT.

The sample holds many counts of this clonotype. The chain recombines TRBV20-1 with TRBJ2-7; no clear D. Germline CDR1 and CDR2: DFQATT and SNEGSKA (reference sequence). Trimming removed 3 bases at V and 0 bases at J, with 12 bases between. CDR3 length: 14 residues. The CDR3: CSARILDHSYEQYF. The CDR3 DNA reads TGCAGTGCTAGGATACTGGACCACTCCTACGAGCAGTACTTC.

This clonotype was recorded at least ten times. The chain links TRBV5-5 to TRBJ1-2; D call uncertain. With 0 bases removed from V and 2 bases from J, the gap between germline ends came to 5 bases. Germline assignment: CDR1 SGHKS and CDR2 YYEKEE (reference sequence). This CDR3 region has 13 residues. The CDR3 reads CASSLGSNYGYTF. DNA for the CDR3: TGTGCCAGCAGCTTGGGGTCCAACTATGGCTACACCTTC. The variable domain in full, with the rest retrieved from reference TRBV5-5 and TRBJ1-2, is DAGVTQSPTHLIKTRGQQVTLRCSPISGHKSVSWYQQVLGQGPQFIFQYYEKEERGRGNFPDRFSARQFPNYSSELNVNALLLGDSALYLCASSLGSNYGYTFGSGTRLTVV.

This clonotype came up many times. The chain recombines TRBV3-1 with TRBJ2-1; D remains unclear. The length of the CDR3 is 15 residues. Germline values: CDR1 LGHDT, CDR2 YNNKEL (reference sequence). Deletions cut 0 bases from V and 0 bases from J, with 6 bases between. The CDR3 is CASSQDSSSYNEQFF. Here the CDR3 DNA reads TGTGCCAGCAGCCAAGATTCCAGCTCCTACAATGAGCAGTTCTTC.

This clonotype was detected many times. V gene TRBV7-3 combines with J gene TRBJ2-6; TRBD2 is a possible D gene (5 bases). CDR1 SGHTA and CDR2 FQGTGA come from the germline V gene. This CDR3 spans 17 amino acids. V lost 1 base and J 0 bases, leaving 10 bases between the germline ends. This CDR3 is CASSLRASSSGANVLTF. The CDR3 region has the DNA TGTGCCAGCAGCTTAAGGGCTAGCAGCTCTGGGGCCAACGTCCTGACTTTC.

This clonotype has at least ten counts. The chain couples TRBV20-1 to TRBJ2-3, with TRBD1 matching 7 bases. V was clipped by 7 bases and J by 3 bases; unmatched bases: 16. This CDR3 region has 16 residues. The V gene's germline CDR1 is DFQATT and CDR2 SNEGSKA (reference sequence). DNA of the CDR3: TGCAGTGGAGGGACAGAAGCGGTCGCGATGACAGATACGCAGTATTTT. It translates to CSGGTEAVAMTDTQYF.

There are many counts of this clonotype. This chain joins TRBV20-1 and TRBJ1-1, with D perhaps TRBD1 (5 bases). Per the germline V gene, CDR1 is DFQATT and CDR2 is SNEGSKA (reference sequence). The V and J ends lost 3 bases and 3 bases respectively, with 14 bases between them. CDR3 length: 14 residues. CDR3 DNA sequence: TGCAGTGCTAGTTCGTCAGGGCCCGACACTGAAGCTTTCTTT. Translating gives CSASSSGPDTEAFF.

The chain uses TRBV20-1 and TRBJ2-2, with unresolved D. The CDR3 consists of 13 residues. The germline V and J ends were trimmed by 0 bases and 5 bases, with 7 bases remaining between them. Germline-derived CDR1 and CDR2 are DFQATT and SNEGSKA (reference sequence). CDR3 amino acids: CSARDFRTGELFF. The CDR3 coding sequence is TGCAGTGCTAGAGATTTTAGGACCGGGGAGCTGTTTTTT.

This clonotype showed up many times. The chain carries TRBV12-3 or TRBV12-4 and TRBJ2-2; D unclear. Trimming took 4 bases from V and 10 from J, leaving 13 bases between them. The CDR3 consists of 13 residues. The CDR3 loop is CASSSRNNEELFF. The DNA for the CDR3 is TGTGCCAGCAGTTCCAGGAACAACGAGGAGCTGTTTTTT.

The gene calls are TRBV3-1 and TRBJ2-1; no firm D call. The CDR3 runs to 13 residues. V lost 4 bases, J lost 5 bases, and 9 bases lay in between. Per the germline V gene, CDR1 is LGHDT and CDR2 is YNNKEL (reference sequence). In DNA form, the CDR3 reads TGTGCCAGCAGCCGCCGAAAGGACAATGAGCAGTTCTTC. Translation: CASSRRKDNEQFF.

The chain is built from TRBV18 and TRBJ1-4; D not resolved. The CDR3 is made up of 13 amino acids. CDR1 is KGHSH and CDR2 is LQKENI in the germline V gene. Trimming stripped 6 bases from V and 6 bases from J, with 11 bases between. The CDR3 reads CASSGPNDEKLFF. CDR3 sequence (DNA): TGTGCCAGCTCCGGACCAAACGATGAAAAACTGTTTTTT. The whole variable domain, filled in from reference TRBV18 and TRBJ1-4, reads NAGVMQNPRHLVRRRGQEARLRCSPMKGHSHVYWYRQLPEEGLKFMVYLQKENIIDESGMPKERFSAEFPKEGPSILRIQQVVRGDSAAYFCASSGPNDEKLFFGSGTQLSVL.

The sample holds a few counts of this clonotype. The chain carries TRBV5-1 and TRBJ2-1, with 7 bases lining up with TRBD1. The V gene's germline CDR1 is SGHRS and CDR2 YFSETQ. The ends lost 0 bases at V and 3 bases at J; junction bases unmatched: 3. The CDR3 extends over 15 amino acids. The CDR3: CASSLVPGGYNEQFF. The CDR3, as DNA: TGCGCCAGCAGCTTGGTTCCAGGGGGCTACAATGAGCAGTTCTTC.

This clonotype was detected many times. The chain uses TRBV5-1 and TRBJ2-1; 14 bases are a match to TRBD2. The CDR3 has 19 residues. The germline gives CDR1 SGHRS, CDR2 YFSETQ. The V segment lost 4 bases and the J segment 4 bases; nucleotides outside the gene matches: 13. CDR3 DNA sequence: TGCGCCAGCAGCAAGACTAGCGGGAGGGCACTTAGTTTTTACAATGAGCAGTTCTTC. Translating gives CASSKTSGRALSFYNEQFF.

At least ten counts were recorded for this clonotype. The rearrangement joins TRBV12-3 or TRBV12-4 to TRBJ1-5; 8 bases map to TRBD1. V lost 1 base and J lost 3; bases outside the gene matches: 5. The CDR3 length is 16 residues. CDR3 DNA sequence: TGTGCCAGCAGTTTAGGGGACAGGAGGCCCAATCAGCCCCAGCATTTT. It is translated as CASSLGDRRPNQPQHF.

This clonotype has at least ten counts. The chain uses TRBV10-3 and TRBJ1-5, with 9 nucleotides matching TRBD1. Germline V gene sequence: CDR1 ENHRY, CDR2 SYGVKD. Losses at the gene ends were 6 bases for V and 0 bases for J; bases not matched to a gene: 9. The CDR3 is made up of 17 amino acids. The CDR3 sequence: CAISPGQGRFSNQPQHF. CDR3 nucleotides: TGTGCCATCAGCCCGGGACAGGGCCGGTTTAGCAATCAGCCCCAGCATTTT.

This clonotype was observed at least ten times. The genes are TRBV5-1 and TRBJ1-4, with 7 bases aligning to TRBD1. J was trimmed by 8 bases and V by 4 bases; bases with no gene match: 8. Germline CDR1 SGHRS, CDR2 YFSETQ. The CDR3 runs to 14 residues. CDR3: CASSQGDSREKLFF. Written as DNA, the CDR3 is TGCGCCAGCAGCCAAGGGGACAGTAGAGAAAAACTGTTTTTT. Complete variable domain (other parts from reference TRBV5-1 and TRBJ1-4): KAGVTQTPRYLIKTRGQQVTLSCSPISGHRSVSWYQQTPGQGLQFLFEYFSETQRNKGNFPGRFSGRQFSNSRSEMNVSTLELGDSALYLCASSQGDSREKLFFGSGTQLSVL.

This clonotype has a count of ten or more. The chain employs TRBV5-1 and TRBJ2-7; 12 positions agree with TRBD1. The CDR3 has 15 amino acids. V dropped 0 bases and J dropped 6; count of bases not matched to a gene: 4. Looked up from germline, CDR1 is SGHRS and CDR2 is YFSETQ. The CDR3 protein is CASSLAGTGGREQYF. CDR3 coding DNA: TGCGCCAGCAGCTTGGCCGGGACAGGGGGCCGCGAGCAGTACTTC.

This clonotype is labeled medium-sized. The gene calls are TRBV6-2 or TRBV6-3 and TRBJ2-3; TRBD2 aligns across 7 bases. The length of the CDR3 is 14 residues. Per germline, CDR1 MNHEY and CDR2 SVGEGT. The V and J ends lost 2 bases and 2 bases, in that order; junction bases with no gene match: 1. CDR3 nucleotides: TGTGCCAGCAGTTACGGGAGGGCCACAGATACGCAGTATTTT. This encodes CASSYGRATDTQYF.

This clonotype was counted only a few times. The J gene is TRBJ2-7, the V gene TRBV10-3; possible D gene TRBD2, 5 bases. V gave up 6 bases and J gave up 4 bases, with 10 bases separating them. This CDR3 region has 12 residues. CDR1 and CDR2 (germline): ENHRY, SYGVKD. CDR3 amino acids: CAIRGRGYEQYF. The CDR3 DNA reads TGTGCCATCAGGGGGAGAGGGTACGAGCAGTACTTC.

This clonotype appeared many times. The CDR3 region has the DNA TGTGCCAGCAGTTACTCCCCAGGCAGGAGCACAGATACGCAGTATTTT. Translating gives CASSYSPGRSTDTQYF. The genes are TRBV6-5 and TRBJ2-3; D remains ambiguous. V lost 0 bases and J 0 bases, leaving 10 bases between the germline ends. The CDR3 is 16 amino acids. The germline V gene encodes CDR1 MNHEY and CDR2 SVGAGI.